The rows below give T cell receptor beta chains drawn from one sample of a study of blood T cell repertoires in COVID-19. Clones were sequenced by immunoSEQ multiplex PCR, and TCRdb holds only the in-frame ones, with some missing. Of 24,000 or so clones in the sample, about nine tenths are singletons; the top ten hold roughly 27%. The sequenced sample consisted of peripheral blood. These receptors originate from a human donor with active COVID-19. The donor label of this sample is uncertain. CDR3s include the opening cysteine and the closing phenylalanine or tryptophan. D genes are given only for firm matches. Size is omitted from some rows. Given values are once, few, many or a class for expanded clones.

>TRBJ1-4|TRBD1|.|TRBV28
CASSSGTGIEKLFF
TGTGCCAGCAGTTCCGGGACAGGGATTGAAAAACTGTTTTTT
>TRBJ1-4|.|.|TRBV9
CASSAVAAGREKLFF
TGTGCCAGCAGCGCCGTAGCCGCAGGGCGTGAAAAACTGTTTTTT
>TRBJ1-5|TRBD1|.|TRBV30
CAWSSYRGDGSNQPQHF
TGTGCCTGGAGTAGTTACAGGGGGGACGGGAGCAATCAGCCCCAGCATTTT
>TRBJ2-1|TRBD2|.|TRBV7-2
CASSLGASGRRRERDEQFF
TGTGCCAGCAGCTTAGGGGCTAGCGGGAGAAGGAGGGAAAGGGATGAGCAGTTCTTC
>TRBJ2-1|TRBD2|few|TRBV9
CASSGAYSGDVLFNEQFF
TGTGCCAGCAGCGGGGCTTACAGCGGGGATGTTTTATTCAATGAGCAGTTCTTC
>TRBJ2-7|TRBD1|once|TRBV7-9
CASSSTGGSYEQYF
TGTGCCAGCAGCTCGACAGGGGGCAGTTACGAGCAGTACTTC
>TRBJ2-1|TRBD2|.|TRBV9
CASSPNLGTSGTREQFF
TGTGCCAGCAGCCCCAACCTCGGGACTAGCGGGACTCGCGAGCAGTTCTTC
>TRBJ1-1|TRBD1|.|TRBV11-2
CASSFPQGVMNTEAFF
TGTGCCAGCAGCTTCCCCCAGGGGGTGATGAACACTGAAGCTTTCTTT
>TRBJ1-1|.|.|TRBV6-1
CASSEAHSLGNTEAFF
TGTGCCAGCAGTGAAGCGCACAGCTTAGGGAACACTGAAGCTTTCTTT
>TRBJ2-7|TRBD2|.|TRBV7-9
CASSLDSGRSSYEQYF
TGTGCCAGCAGCTTAGACTCCGGGAGGAGCTCCTACGAGCAGTACTTC
>TRBJ1-4|.|.|TRBV7-6
CASSLDRVDEKLFF
TGTGCCAGCAGCTTAGACAGGGTGGATGAAAAACTGTTTTTT
>TRBJ2-3|.|.|TRBV18
CASSARAYTDTQYF
TGTGCCAGCTCAGCCAGGGCCTACACAGATACGCAGTATTTT
>TRBJ2-3|.|.|TRBV5-4
CASSLVPASLDTQYF
TGTGCCAGCAGCTTGGTCCCAGCGAGTTTGGATACGCAGTATTTT
>TRBJ2-6|TRBD2|.|TRBV28
CASGGVLSGANVLTF
TGTGCCAGCGGGGGGGTTCTCTCTGGGGCCAACGTCCTGACTTTC
>TRBJ2-3|TRBD1|.|TRBV6-5
CASTAGQGTDTQYF
TGTGCCAGCACGGCGGGACAGGGGACAGATACGCAGTATTTT
>TRBJ2-7|.|.|TRBV5-4
CASSSPQGGYEQYF
TGTGCCAGCAGCTCTCCCCAGGGGGGCTACGAGCAGTACTTC
>TRBJ2-2|.|few|TRBV4-1
CASSTGQPNTGELFF
TGCGCCAGCAGCACAGGACAGCCGAACACCGGGGAGCTGTTTTTT
>TRBJ1-5|.|.|TRBV6-2/TRBV6-3
CASSYVWSGQPQHF
TGTGCCAGCAGTTACGTGTGGAGCGGTCAGCCCCAGCATTTT
>TRBJ1-5|.|.|TRBV20-1
CSASLGGVYSNQPQHF
TGCAGTGCTAGTCTTGGCGGCGTCTATAGCAATCAGCCCCAGCATTTT
>TRBJ2-5|.|once|TRBV7-9
CASSWGSLETQYF
TGTGCCAGCAGCTGGGGCTCTTTGGAGACCCAGTACTTC
>TRBJ2-1|TRBD2|.|TRBV4-2
CASSQGAGGRYNEQFF
TGTGCCAGCAGCCAAGGGGCCGGCGGGAGGTACAATGAGCAGTTCTTC
>TRBJ1-2|.|.|TRBV5-1
CASSFNRDTVGYGYTF
TGCGCCAGCAGCTTTAATCGGGACACCGTCGGCTATGGCTACACCTTC
>TRBJ1-3|TRBD1|.|TRBV19
CATRPMTGSGNTIYF
TGTGCCACCAGGCCCATGACAGGGTCTGGAAACACCATATATTTT
>TRBJ1-2|TRBD1|.|TRBV5-1
CASSPGTGTYGYTF
TGCGCCAGCAGCCCAGGGACAGGGACTTATGGCTACACCTTC
>TRBJ1-6|.|.|TRBV30
CAWSVITMSSYNSPLHF
TGTGCCTGGAGTGTAATTACCATGAGCTCCTATAATTCACCCCTCCACTTT
>TRBJ2-1|.|.|TRBV24-1
CATSDPGLPDNEQFF
TGTGCCACCAGTGATCCGGGACTCCCCGACAATGAGCAGTTCTTC
>TRBJ1-6|.|.|TRBV4-1
CASSQDQEGRSLHF
TGCGCCAGCAGCCAAGATCAGGAAGGGAGATCCCTCCACTTT
>TRBJ2-1|TRBD2|.|TRBV27
CASSLLAVSVNEQFF
TGTGCCAGCAGTTTACTAGCGGTATCTGTAAATGAGCAGTTCTTC
>TRBJ2-3|TRBD1|.|TRBV7-3
CASSSGTGSHTQYF
TGTGCCAGCAGCTCCGGGACAGGGTCGCATACGCAGTATTTT
>TRBJ2-5|.|once|TRBV4-3
CASSQTRGVAETQYF
TGCGCCAGCAGCCAGACCAGGGGGGTCGCTGAGACCCAGTACTTC
>TRBJ1-5|.|.|TRBV5-1
CASSLGGGPQHF
TGCGCCAGCAGCTTGGGGGGGGGCCCCCAGCATTTT
>TRBJ2-2|TRBD2|few|TRBV28
CASTPSLGTSGNTGELFF
TGTGCCAGCACCCCCTCTTTGGGGACTAGCGGAAACACCGGGGAGCTGTTTTTT
>TRBJ2-7|TRBD1|.|TRBV7-3
CASSLGTGSAEQYF
TGTGCCAGCAGCTTAGGGACAGGGTCGGCCGAGCAGTACTTC
>TRBJ2-1|.|.|TRBV6-5
CASSYSDGTFYNEQFF
TGTGCCAGCAGTTACTCGGACGGGACATTTTACAATGAGCAGTTCTTC
>TRBJ2-1|.|.|TRBV7-8
CASSLGVGPYNEQFF
TGTGCCAGCAGCTTAGGGGTGGGCCCCTACAATGAGCAGTTCTTC
>TRBJ1-2|TRBD1|once|TRBV5-1
CASSAGQGTHGYTF
TGCGCCAGCAGCGCCGGACAGGGGACCCATGGCTACACCTTC
>TRBJ2-7|.|once|TRBV7-8
CASSLGLGSYEQYF
TGTGCCAGCAGCTTAGGCCTAGGATCCTACGAGCAGTACTTC
>TRBJ1-1|.|.|TRBV19
CATTFGNTEAFF
TGTGCCACTACCTTTGGGAACACTGAAGCTTTCTTT
>TRBJ2-3|.|.|TRBV7-8
CASSLGASWGEPSTDTQYF
TGTGCCAGCAGCTTAGGGGCGTCGTGGGGGGAGCCTAGCACAGATACGCAGTATTTT
>TRBJ2-3|TRBD1|.|TRBV6-4
CASSADRVTDTQYF
TGTGCCAGCAGTGCGGACAGGGTCACAGATACGCAGTATTTT
>TRBJ2-7|.|.|TRBV3-1/TRBV3-2
CASSQGRRAEQYF
TGTGCCAGCAGCCAGGGGAGACGGGCCGAGCAGTACTTC
>TRBJ2-2|TRBD1|.|TRBV30
CATGRTGGRTGELFF
TGTGCGACGGGTAGGACAGGGGGGAGGACCGGGGAGCTGTTTTTT
>TRBJ2-7|.|.|TRBV5-6
CASSLRGEQYF
TGTGCCAGCAGCTTGAGGGGCGAGCAGTACTTC
>TRBJ2-3|TRBD2|once|TRBV5-4
CASSSGLSGGQVDTQYF
TGTGCCAGCAGCTCGGGACTGTCGGGGGGGCAAGTAGATACGCAGTATTTT
>TRBJ1-2|TRBD1|.|TRBV4-1
CASSRPDREESGYTF
TGCGCCAGCAGCCGTCCGGACAGGGAGGAAAGTGGCTACACCTTC
>TRBJ2-1|TRBD2|.|TRBV9
CASSVATSGRYNEQFF
TGTGCCAGCAGCGTAGCGACTAGCGGGAGATACAATGAGCAGTTCTTC
>TRBJ2-2|TRBD1|.|TRBV19
CASSMTGQGKAGELFF
TGTGCCAGTAGTATGACGGGACAGGGTAAAGCCGGGGAGCTGTTTTTT
>TRBJ2-6|.|.|TRBV4-1
CASSQGQGPTSGANVLTF
TGCGCCAGCAGCCAAGGCCAGGGGCCGACCTCTGGGGCCAACGTCCTGACTTTC
>TRBJ2-5|TRBD2|.|TRBV3-1/TRBV3-2
CASSQYGLAGETQYF
TGTGCCAGCAGCCAATACGGACTAGCCGGAGAGACCCAGTACTTC
>TRBJ2-1|TRBD2|.|TRBV4-3
CASSQVGGSSYNEQFF
TGCGCCAGCAGCCAAGTCGGGGGGAGCTCCTACAATGAGCAGTTCTTC
>TRBJ1-2|.|once|TRBV12-3/TRBV12-4
CASSLARAGGYTF
TGTGCCAGCAGTTTAGCCAGGGCAGGCGGCTACACCTTC
>TRBJ2-3|TRBD1|.|TRBV4-3
CASSRGTGGPDTQYF
TGCGCCAGCAGCCGAGGGACAGGGGGCCCTGATACGCAGTATTTT
>TRBJ2-1|TRBD2|.|TRBV6-4
CASTPDYLAGENSYNEQFF
TGTGCCAGCACCCCCGATTATTTAGCGGGAGAGAACTCCTACAATGAGCAGTTCTTC
>TRBJ1-1|TRBD1|.|TRBV7-2
CASSPAKDRGNEAFF
TGTGCCAGCAGCCCCGCCAAGGACAGGGGGAATGAAGCTTTCTTT
>TRBJ1-3|.|.|TRBV6-5
CASRVSSGNTIYF
TGTGCCAGCCGCGTTTCATCCGGAAACACCATATATTTT